This T cell receptor beta chain was retrieved from a study of blood T cell repertoires in COVID-19. Study-level background: PBMCs, B-cell-depleted T cells, or T cells provided the cDNA or gDNA that made up the material.

CDR1 and CDR2 from the germline V gene are LGHDT and YNNKEL (reference sequence). The V gene lost 0 bases and the J gene lost 6 bases, with 12 bases spanning the gap. There are 14 residues in the CDR3. In the study's own analysis: Reference gene primer amplification yielded estimated nucleated cell counts. Profiling relied on immunoSEQ multiplex PCR, and the TCRdb table lists in-frame clones only, not all of them. The V and J calls and clone size were taken over from that table, and D and trimming were inferred from the DNA. The table includes about 360,000 clones, 87% detected once. Self-reported history from a screening survey and questionnaire set each donor's cohort.

The material sequenced was PBMCs or T cells enriched from blood (not recorded which). This sequence was found in a man aged 25-40 years who had recovered from COVID-19. The chain carries TRBV3-1 (or the pseudogene TRBV3-2) and TRBJ2-7; the D gene is possibly TRBD2 (6 bases). The CDR3 bases are TGTGCCAGCAGCCAAGAGATCGGAGGGGTCGAGCAGTACTTC. Protein: CASSQEIGGVEQYF.